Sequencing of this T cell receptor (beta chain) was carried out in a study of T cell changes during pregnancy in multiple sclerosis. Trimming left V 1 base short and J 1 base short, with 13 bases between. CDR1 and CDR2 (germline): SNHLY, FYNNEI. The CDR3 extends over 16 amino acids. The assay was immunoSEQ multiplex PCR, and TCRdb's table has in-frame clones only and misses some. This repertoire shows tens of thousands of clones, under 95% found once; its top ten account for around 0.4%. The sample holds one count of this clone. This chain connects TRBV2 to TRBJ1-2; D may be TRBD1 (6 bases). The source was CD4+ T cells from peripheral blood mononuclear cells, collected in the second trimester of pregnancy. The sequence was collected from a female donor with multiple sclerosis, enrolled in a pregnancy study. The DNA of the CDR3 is TGTGCCAGCAGTGAAGAAGGGACATTCCTTAACTATGGCTACACCTTC. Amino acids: CASSEEGTFLNYGYTF.